This T cell receptor (beta chain) was found in a study of cytomegalovirus exposure and HLA in healthy donors. The V gene end was trimmed by 6 bases and the J gene end by 8 bases; junction bases not matched to a gene: 13. Germline CDR1 reads SNHLY; CDR2 reads FYNNEI. The CDR3 covers 15 residues. PCR amplification relied on 60 Vbeta primers (plus 13 Jbeta primers). Produced via immunoSEQ multiplex PCR; TCRdb's table is partial and in-frame only. The table includes nearly 95,000 clones, roughly 69% detected once. The sequence was collected from a young woman in good health and CMV-seronegative. Source material: PBMCs. This rearrangement joins TRBV2 to TRBJ1-2; 9 positions agree with TRBD1. The CDR3 spells CASSQPGTGNRGYTF. The CDR3 DNA sequence: TGTGCCAGCAGCCAACCCGGGACAGGGAATCGCGGCTACACCTTC.